Below, one T cell receptor beta chain is given with its context. What it binds is not known. This CDR3 has 13 residues. V lost 6 bases to trimming and J lost 0 bases, with 6 bases between them. Germline V CDR1 and CDR2: SQVTM, ANQGSEA. With a J-beta primer mix and a sample-barcoded 5' primer, a second PCR ran 7 to 11 cycles. TCRdb re-derived calls from the 5' RACE reads in MiXCR, one entry per CDR3 protein. Of about 1.5 million distinct CDR3 sequences in the sample, approximately 39% were seen once. The authors extracted at least 5 micrograms of total RNA per sample. This entry belongs to a study of blood T cells in healthy people across ages. Turning to the study itself: About one barcoded TCR beta cDNA was captured per two T cells.

General study points: As naive T cell percentage varied, TCR beta diversity correlated strongly with it. Roughly linear declines in TCR beta diversity per million T cells occurred with age.

The origin of this receptor is a woman aged 18-35 years in good health. The rearrangement uses TRBV29-1 and TRBJ2-6, with D unresolved. The sequenced material came from blood. Here the CDR3 DNA reads TGCAGCGTACTAAACTCTGGGGCCAACGTCCTGACTTTC. The encoded protein is CSVLNSGANVLTF.